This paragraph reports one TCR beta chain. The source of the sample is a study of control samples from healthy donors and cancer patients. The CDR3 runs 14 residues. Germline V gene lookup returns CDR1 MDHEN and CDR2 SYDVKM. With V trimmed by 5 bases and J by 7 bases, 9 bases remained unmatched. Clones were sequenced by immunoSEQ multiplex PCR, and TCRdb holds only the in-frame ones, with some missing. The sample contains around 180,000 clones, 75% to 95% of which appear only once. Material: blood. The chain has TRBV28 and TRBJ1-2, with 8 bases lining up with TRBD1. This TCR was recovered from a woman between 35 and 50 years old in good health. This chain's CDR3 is CASSGTGGYIGYTF. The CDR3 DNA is TGTGCCAGCAGTGGAACAGGGGGTTACATTGGCTACACCTTC.